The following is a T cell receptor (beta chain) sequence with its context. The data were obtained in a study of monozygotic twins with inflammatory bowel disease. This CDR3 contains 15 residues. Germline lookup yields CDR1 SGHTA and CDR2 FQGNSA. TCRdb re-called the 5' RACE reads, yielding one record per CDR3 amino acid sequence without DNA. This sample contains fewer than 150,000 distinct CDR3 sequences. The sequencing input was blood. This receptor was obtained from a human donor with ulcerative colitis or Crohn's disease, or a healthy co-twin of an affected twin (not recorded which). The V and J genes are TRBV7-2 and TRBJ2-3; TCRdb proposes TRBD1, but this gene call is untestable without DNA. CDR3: CASSPQGVGTDTQYF.